This entry lists 10 T cell receptor beta chains sequenced from one sample in a study of tissue T cells after allogeneic stem cell transplantation. TCRdb's copy holds only in-frame clones and misses some; the assay was immunoSEQ multiplex PCR. The profile shows roughly 20,000 clones, roughly three quarters of them singletons. Specimen: blood. These receptors originate from a female BALB/c mouse in good health. MHC haplotype of the strain: H2-d.

This clone was detected only a few times. Gene names and germline refer to mouse. Read data end 1 residue before the CDR3 end; the end is taken from the germline J gene. The V call is TRBV29, the J call TRBJ2-1; tentatively, D is TRBD1 (6 bases). Germline V CDR1 and CDR2: MSHET, SYDVDS. The V and J ends lost 4 bases and 1 base respectively, with 8 bases between them. This CDR3 contains 14 residues. The CDR3 here is CASSWDKNYAEQFF. The part of the CDR3 DNA that was read is TGTGCTAGCAGTTGGGACAAAAACTATGCTGAGCAGTTC.

About this clone itself: Gene labels here are mouse ones. The CDR3 end is not reached by the read, which stops 1 residue before it; the germline J gene fills it in. The rearrangement uses TRBV1 and TRBJ1-6, with D uncertain. TRBJ1-6 qualifies as an ORF whose function is uncertain. V lost 0 bases, J lost 1 base, and 7 bases lay in between. This CDR3 region has 16 residues. Per germline, CDR1 NSQYPW and CDR2 LRSPGD (reference sequence). CDR3 DNA (partial): TGCACCTGCAGTGCAGATCCCCAATCCTATAATTCGCCCCTCTAC. Translated: CTCSADPQSYNSPLY. The full CDR3 protein reads CTCSADPQSYNSPLYF.

Comment on this clone: Genes here carry mouse names. Read sequence stops 1 residue before the CDR3 end, and the germline J gene provides the missing end. The sample holds other DNA sequences that translate to the same CDR3. The chain carries TRBV13-3 and TRBJ2-7, with 8 positions matching TRBD2. With V trimmed by 5 bases and J by 0 bases, 4 bases remained unmatched. Germline V gene sequence: CDR1 NNHDY, CDR2 SYVADS. The CDR3 consists of 14 residues. This CDR3 reads CASRGGGVSYEQYF. Partial CDR3 DNA: TGTGCCAGCAGGGGTGGGGGGGTCTCCTATGAACAGTAC.

As concerns this clone: Genes here carry mouse names. The read terminates 1 residue before the CDR3 end, so the remaining end is supplied by the germline J gene. The chain recombines TRBV31 with TRBJ2-4; TRBD2 aligns across 13 bases. The V and J ends lost 3 bases and 6 bases, in that order; junction bases with no gene match: 6. The CDR3 is made up of 15 amino acids. Germline V gene sequence: CDR1 GKSSPN, CDR2 SITVG. Incomplete CDR3 DNA: TGTGCCTGGAGACGGACTGGGGGGGCGCGGAACACCTTGTAC. It is translated as CAWRRTGGARNTLY. The complete CDR3 sequence is CAWRRTGGARNTLYF.

As concerns this clone: The gene symbols are mouse symbols. The CDR3 end falls 1 residue outside the read, so it is completed with the germline J gene. The chain joins TRBV2 to TRBJ2-7; D remains unclear. V shed 0 bases and J shed 4 bases, with 13 bases lying between them. CDR3 length: 15 residues. CDR1 is LGHNA and CDR2 is YSYQKL in the germline V gene. The CDR3 sequence is CASSQDWNSAYEQYF. The DNA read from the CDR3 is TGTGCCAGCAGCCAAGATTGGAACTCGGCGTATGAACAGTAC.

Of note for this clone: Genes and germline are mouse. The CDR3 is cut off 1 residue early in the read; its end comes from the germline J gene. This chain joins TRBV1 and TRBJ2-4; possibly TRBD1 for D (5 bases). CDR3 length: 15 amino acids. CDR1 is NSQYPW and CDR2 is LRSPGD in the germline V gene (reference sequence). Trimming took off 2 bases at V and 3 bases at J, with 12 bases between the two ends. Incomplete CDR3 DNA: TGCACCTGCAGTGCACCCAGGGTTCGGCAAAACACCTTGTAC. Its protein is CTCSAPRVRQNTLY. In full, the CDR3 reads CTCSAPRVRQNTLYF.

A remark on this clone: The genes are named according to mouse. The read is 1 residue too short to cover the CDR3 end, so that end is filled in from the germline J gene. The chain recombines TRBV13-1 with TRBJ2-1; maybe TRBD2 (7 bases). The CDR3 is made up of 14 amino acids. The germline CDR1 and CDR2 sequences are NSHNY and SYGAGN. V was clipped by 3 bases and J by 6 bases, with 13 bases between them. CDR3 bases read: TGTGCCAGCAGTGCTGGGGGCCCCCTTGCTGAGCAGTTC. This translates into CASSAGGPLAEQF. The complete CDR3 reads CASSAGGPLAEQFF.

With regard to this clone: Gene names are the mouse ones. CDR3 region: CASGGLGGRREQYF. Partial CDR3 DNA: TGTGCCAGCGGTGGACTGGGGGGGCGCCGAGAACAGTAC. The chain carries TRBV13-2 and TRBJ2-7; TRBD2 aligns across 12 bases. The CDR3 extends 1 residue past the end of the read, so its final part is completed from the germline J gene. Germline lookup yields CDR1 NNHNN and CDR2 SYGAGS (reference sequence). CDR3 length: 14 amino acids. Losses at the gene ends were 3 bases for V and 7 bases for J; bases not matched to a gene: 5.

Comments on this clone: Gene names and germline refer to mouse. The read stops 1 residue short of the end of the CDR3; the missing end is completed from the germline J gene. V gene TRBV4 combines with J gene TRBJ2-7, with 7 bases aligning to TRBD2. The CDR3 spans 11 residues. V shed 8 bases and J 4 bases; nucleotides not matched to a gene: 2. Germline-derived CDR1 and CDR2 are LGHDT and YNNKQL (reference sequence). CDR3 residues: CASLGGYEQYF. Incomplete CDR3 DNA: TGTGCCAGCTTGGGGGGTTATGAACAGTAC.

Concerning this clone: Gene names and germline match the mouse. From the germline J gene comes the end of the CDR3, since the read stops 1 residue before it. The V gene is TRBV5, the J gene TRBJ2-5; 10 nucleotides align to TRBD2. CDR1 and CDR2 from the germline V gene are LGHNA and YNLKQL (reference sequence). The V segment lost 1 base and the J segment 6 bases; nucleotides outside the gene matches: 7. This CDR3 comprises 16 residues. The sequenced CDR3 bases are TGTGCCAGCAGCCAAGCCTGGGGGGGCGTCAGGGACACCCAGTAC. Its translation: CASSQAWGGVRDTQY. The whole CDR3 sequence is CASSQAWGGVRDTQYF.